The 30 T cell receptor beta chains in this list originate from one sample, sequenced in a study of CD8+ T cells in alopecia areata. Sequencing used cDNA as its template, made by extracting RNA and reverse transcribing it. Sequenced by immunoSEQ multiplex PCR; TCRdb stores in-frame clones only, minus some. The repertoire consists of 85,000 to 110,000 clones, with 45% to 60% occurring once and the leading ten covering around 8.5%. The sample was CD4+ T cells sorted from blood. These receptors all stem from a human donor in good health.

With respect to this clone: A much larger clone lies one base from this, so it may be a read error. The chain links TRBV18 to TRBJ1-1; no reliable D call. Trimming pared 1 base from V and 1 base from J, leaving 7 bases between. Germline-derived CDR1 and CDR2 are KGHSH and LQKENI. CDR3 length: 14 amino acids. The CDR3 nucleotides read TGTGCCAGCTCACCACAGGGCTGGAACACTGAAGCTTTCTTT. Amino acids: CASSPQGWNTEAFF. Combining the CDR3 with reference TRBV18 and TRBJ1-1 gives the whole variable domain NAGVMQNPRHLVRRRGQEARLRCSPMKGHSHVYWYRQLPEEGLKFMVYLQKENIIDESGMPKERFSAEFPKEGPSILRIQQVVRGDSAAYFCASSPQGWNTEAFFGQGTRLTVV.

There are a few counts of this clone. The J gene is TRBJ1-6, the V gene TRBV25-1; 9 positions agree with TRBD1. The CDR3 spans 18 residues. CDR1 is MGHDK, CDR2 SYGVNS, per germline. V dropped 3 bases and J dropped 8; count of bases not matched to a gene: 14. CDR3 in amino acids: CASSDSPNADRGYSPLHF. In nucleotides, the CDR3 is TGTGCCAGCAGTGATTCCCCTAATGCGGACAGGGGATATTCACCCCTCCACTTT.

J is TRBJ2-7 and V is TRBV4-3; D ambiguous. The CDR3 runs to 14 residues. Deletions cut 4 bases from V and 0 bases from J, with 10 bases between. CDR1 and CDR2 from the germline V gene are LGHNA and YSLEER. The CDR3 here is CASSPTRHSYEQYF. In DNA, the CDR3 is TGCGCCAGCAGCCCCACGCGTCACTCCTACGAGCAGTACTTC.

The chain uses TRBV29-1 and TRBJ2-1; 14 nucleotides match TRBD2. Germline CDR1 reads SQVTM; CDR2 reads ANQGSEA. Trimming removed 5 bases from V and 10 bases from J; junction bases left unmatched: 7. This CDR3 comprises 14 residues. The CDR3 bases are TGCAGCGTTATTCGACTAGCGGGGGGGCGAGAGCAGTTCTTC. Residues: CSVIRLAGGREQFF.

This clone has just a few counts. V usage is TRBV19 and J usage is TRBJ1-2; TRBD1 matches at 7 bases. Losses at the gene ends were 7 bases for V and 6 bases for J; bases not matched to a gene: 14. This CDR3 has 15 residues. Per germline, CDR1 LNHDA and CDR2 SQIVND (reference sequence). For the CDR3, the DNA is TGTGCCAGTATTGGGAACAGGGGAAATGGGGATGGCTACACCTTC. This encodes CASIGNRGNGDGYTF.

The chain has TRBV29-1 and TRBJ2-5; the D gene is possibly TRBD2 (7 bases). The germline gives CDR1 SQVTM, CDR2 ANQGSEA. V lost 0 bases and J 5 bases, leaving 13 bases between the germline ends. This CDR3 has 14 amino acids. In nucleotides, the CDR3 is TGCAGCGTTGAAGATCTCGCGGGGGCTGAGACCCAGTACTTC. Translation: CSVEDLAGAETQYF.

The chain couples TRBV30 to TRBJ2-5; D is perhaps TRBD1 (6 bases). CDR3 length: 13 residues. The germline V and J ends were trimmed by 3 bases and 5 bases, with 13 bases remaining between them. The germline V gene encodes CDR1 GTSNPN and CDR2 SVGIG (reference sequence). CDR3 DNA sequence: TGTGCCTGGAGCAGGGGCGTCCAGGAGACCCAGTACTTC. Protein sequence: CAWSRGVQETQYF.

The sample holds a few counts of this clone. The chain links TRBV30 to TRBJ2-7, with a tentative D call TRBD1 (5 bases). Trimming stripped 1 base from V and 5 bases from J, with 9 bases between. The CDR3 is 12 residues long. The germline V gene has CDR1 GTSNPN and CDR2 SVGIG (reference sequence). The DNA for the CDR3 is TGTGCCTGGAGTGCTCAGGGCAACGAGCAGTACTTC. Residues: CAWSAQGNEQYF.

The rearrangement joins TRBV29-1 to TRBJ1-5; TRBD1 matches at 10 bases. The ends lost 3 bases at V and 6 bases at J; junction bases unmatched: 5. Germline V gene lookup returns CDR1 SQVTM and CDR2 ANQGSEA. The CDR3 is made up of 14 amino acids. The CDR3 nucleotides read TGCAGCGTTGATATCGGGACAGGGGCTCAGCCCCAGCATTTT. Translated: CSVDIGTGAQPQHF.

Sample share makes this clone medium-sized. This chain joins TRBV7-3 and TRBJ2-2; unclear D gene. The V and J ends lost 5 bases and 0 bases respectively, with 4 bases between them. Per germline, CDR1 SGHTA and CDR2 FQGTGA. The CDR3 covers 13 residues. The CDR3 loop reads CASSTANTGELFF. The DNA for the CDR3 is TGTGCCAGCAGCACGGCGAACACCGGGGAGCTGTTTTTT.

The CDR3 loop is CASRGKGLAGGTQETQYF. CDR3 in DNA: TGTGCCAGCAGGGGGAAAGGACTAGCGGGGGGAACCCAAGAGACCCAGTACTTC. The chain couples TRBV2 to TRBJ2-5; the match to TRBD2 covers 14 bases. This CDR3 region has 18 residues. Looked up from germline, CDR1 is SNHLY and CDR2 is FYNNEI. Germline trimming cut 6 bases from V and 1 base from J; bases unmatched to any gene: 10.

The J gene is TRBJ1-1, the V gene TRBV14; D is ambiguous. This CDR3 has 14 residues. CDR1 and CDR2 (germline): SGHDN, FVKESK. Trimming stripped 2 bases from V and 2 bases from J, with 9 bases between. CDR3 sequence (DNA): TGTGCCAGCAGCCAAAAAGGGAGAAACACTGAAGCTTTCTTT. Translated: CASSQKGRNTEAFF.

V and J are TRBV29-1 and TRBJ2-4; tentatively, D is TRBD2 (5 bases). The germline gives CDR1 SQVTM, CDR2 ANQGSEA. The CDR3 runs 14 residues. The V and J ends lost 7 bases and 4 bases respectively, with 17 bases between them. The CDR3, as DNA: TGCAGCGCCCGCAGGACGGGGAAGAAAAACATTCAGTACTTC. Translated: CSARRTGKKNIQYF.

This chain joins TRBV6-5 and TRBJ1-1, with 8 nucleotides matching TRBD1. The V and J ends lost 5 bases and 4 bases, in that order; junction bases with no gene match: 6. The CDR3 is made up of 14 amino acids. Per germline, CDR1 MNHEY and CDR2 SVGAGI. The CDR3, as DNA: TGTGCCAGCAGTCTGGACAGGGTTGGCACTGAAGCTTTCTTT. Protein: CASSLDRVGTEAFF.

This chain uses TRBV6-5 with TRBJ2-4; 8 bases map to TRBD1. CDR3 length equals 14 residues. Losses at the gene ends were 10 bases for V and 1 base for J; bases not matched to a gene: 6. The V gene's germline CDR1 is MNHEY and CDR2 SVGAGI. The CDR3 nucleotides are TGTGCCACCCTGGACAGGGCTGCCAAAAACATTCAGTACTTC. This translates into CATLDRAAKNIQYF.

The chain combines TRBV6-6 with TRBJ1-1; TRBD1 might be the D (5 bases). The CDR3 has 15 residues. Trimming pared 6 bases from V and 0 bases from J, leaving 14 bases between. Germline CDR1 reads MNHNY; CDR2 reads SVGAGI (reference sequence). This chain's CDR3 is CASSLDEGMNTEAFF. The CDR3 DNA is TGTGCCAGCAGCCTGGACGAGGGGATGAACACTGAAGCTTTCTTT.

J is TRBJ1-6 and V is TRBV7-2, with 8 positions matching TRBD1. This CDR3 has 18 residues. Germline CDR1 is SGHTA and CDR2 is FQGNSA. With V trimmed by 6 bases and J by 3 bases, 13 bases remained unmatched. The CDR3 DNA reads TGTGCCAGCAGTCCCCATCGGACAGGGTTCGGCTATAATTCACCCCTCCACTTT. Translation gives CASSPHRTGFGYNSPLHF.

The chain combines TRBV10-3 with TRBJ2-1; 8 nucleotides match TRBD1. The V gene end was trimmed by 6 bases and the J gene end by 0 bases; junction bases not matched to a gene: 10. This CDR3 is built from 17 residues. The germline V gene has CDR1 ENHRY and CDR2 SYGVKD. This chain's CDR3 is CAIRDRASGGSYNEQFF. CDR3 sequence (DNA): TGTGCCATCAGGGACAGGGCGTCGGGCGGCTCCTACAATGAGCAGTTCTTC.

V is TRBV29-1 and J is TRBJ1-2, with a possible D match to TRBD1 (6 bases). Trimming shortened V by 3 bases and J by 0 bases, and 8 bases separated the two germline ends. Germline-derived CDR1 and CDR2 are SQVTM and ANQGSEA. The CDR3 has 13 residues. The CDR3 spells CSVDRDTNYGYTF. CDR3 bases: TGCAGCGTTGACAGGGACACTAACTATGGCTACACCTTC. Combining the CDR3 with reference TRBV29-1 and TRBJ1-2 gives the whole variable domain SAVISQKPSRDICQRGTSLTIQCQVDSQVTMMFWYRQQPGQSLTLIATANQGSEATYESGFVIDKFPISRPNLTFSTLTVSNMSPEDSSIYLCSVDRDTNYGYTFGSGTRLTVV.

This CDR3 is CAWSVEQGNNGYTF. The DNA of the CDR3 is TGTGCCTGGAGTGTCGAACAGGGGAATAATGGCTACACCTTC. The chain is built from TRBV30 and TRBJ1-2; TRBD1 matches at 7 bases. The CDR3 spans 14 residues. CDR1 is GTSNPN, CDR2 SVGIG, per germline (reference sequence). V lost 0 bases, J lost 6 bases, and 7 bases stayed unmatched.

The chain is built from TRBV15 and TRBJ2-6; D ambiguous. Trimming removed 3 bases from V and 2 bases from J, with 11 bases in between. Germline V gives CDR1 LNHNV, CDR2 YYDKDF (reference sequence). The length of the CDR3 is 16 residues. The CDR3 is CATSRSRVAGANVLTF. CDR3 DNA: TGTGCCACCAGCAGGTCCCGGGTCGCTGGGGCCAACGTCCTGACTTTC.

On this clone itself: Sequence at one end of the junction differs from germline and may be a read error. This rearrangement joins TRBV29-1 to TRBJ2-5, with D unclear. From germline, CDR1 is SQVTM and CDR2 ANQGSEA. The length of the CDR3 is 9 residues. CDR3 region: CSVQETQYF. The CDR3 bases are TGCAGCGTTCAAGAGACCCAGTACTTC.

The DNA of the CDR3 is TGTGCCCTCGAACGGGGAAGCGGCATTCAGTACTTC. It yields the protein CALERGSGIQYF. The chain couples TRBV30 to TRBJ2-4, with D perhaps TRBD2 (5 bases). The germline V and J ends were trimmed by 8 bases and 9 bases, with 17 bases remaining between them. CDR3 length: 12 amino acids. Germline CDR1 is GTSNPN and CDR2 is SVGIG (reference sequence). The entire variable domain, with the rest obtained from reference TRBV30 and TRBJ2-4, is as follows: SQTIHQWPATLVQPVGSPLSLECTVEGTSNPNLYWYRQAAGRGLQLLFYSVGIGQISSEVPQNLSASRPQDRQFILSSKKLLLSDSGFYLCALERGSGIQYFGAGTRLSVL.

The rearrangement uses TRBV7-2 and TRBJ1-5, with D possibly TRBD1 on 5 matching bases. Germline CDR1 and CDR2: SGHTA and FQGNSA. The CDR3 has 14 amino acids. Trimming removed 3 bases at V and 11 bases at J, with 17 bases between. CDR3 protein: CASSFGGEGRTQHF. For the CDR3, the DNA is TGTGCCAGCAGCTTTGGGGGAGAAGGTAGGACCCAGCATTTT.

This clone was counted a few times. The chain recombines TRBV29-1 with TRBJ2-5; perhaps TRBD1 as D (6 bases). Germline V gene sequence: CDR1 SQVTM, CDR2 ANQGSEA. This CDR3 contains 14 residues. Trimming removed 0 bases from V and 2 bases from J, with 10 bases in between. CDR3 sequence (DNA): TGCAGCGTTGAAGAATGGACAGCACAAGAGACCCAGTACTTC. This gives the protein CSVEEWTAQETQYF.

V usage is TRBV29-1 and J usage is TRBJ2-5, with TRBD1 as a possible D gene (5 bases). The CDR3 consists of 12 residues. Germline V gene sequence: CDR1 SQVTM, CDR2 ANQGSEA. The ends were cut back, 7 bases at V and 4 bases at J, with 13 bases in the middle. The CDR3 is CSAVVRGETQYF. CDR3 DNA: TGCAGCGCCGTCGTAAGGGGAGAGACCCAGTACTTC.

This clone was picked up a small number of times. The chain couples TRBV30 to TRBJ2-1, with 9 bases fitting TRBD2. The CDR3 loop spans 16 amino acids. With 4 bases clipped from V and 4 bases from J, the junction kept 11 bases outside the gene matches. Per the germline V gene, CDR1 is GTSNPN and CDR2 is SVGIG (reference sequence). The CDR3 here is CAWNTRGLAGYNEQFF. CDR3 sequence (DNA): TGTGCCTGGAACACCCGGGGACTAGCCGGATACAATGAGCAGTTCTTC.

The J gene is TRBJ1-2, the V gene TRBV7-3, with 7 bases matching TRBD1. V shed 5 bases, J shed 1 base, and the junction held 4 bases outside the gene matches. Germline values: CDR1 SGHTA, CDR2 FQGTGA. The CDR3 runs to 14 residues. The CDR3: CASSRQGGNYGYTF. As DNA, the CDR3 is TGTGCCAGCAGCCGCCAGGGGGGTAACTATGGCTACACCTTC.

The rearrangement links TRBV11-2 to TRBJ2-5; D is uncertain. CDR1 and CDR2 from the germline V gene are SGHAT and FQNNGV. This CDR3 contains 13 residues. V shed 2 bases and J shed 0 bases, with 4 bases lying between them. For the CDR3, the DNA is TGTGCCAGCAGCTTAAGCTACCAAGAGACCCAGTACTTC. Encoded protein: CASSLSYQETQYF.

The chain is built from TRBV15 and TRBJ2-3, with TRBD1 matching over 10 bases. Germline loops: CDR1 LNHNV, CDR2 YYDKDF (reference sequence). The CDR3 length is 16 residues. With V trimmed by 1 base and J by 6 bases, 7 bases remained unmatched. The CDR3 nucleotides read TGTGCCACCAGCAGAGGCGGGACAGGGGAGGAGGATACGCAGTATTTT. Translated, it gives CATSRGGTGEEDTQYF.